Each of the 15 T cell receptor beta chains below was sequenced from the same sample in a study of blood T cell repertoires in COVID-19. Libraries were prepared by immunoSEQ multiplex PCR; TCRdb keeps only in-frame clonotypes and omits some of them. The sample lists around 120,000 clones, 85% to 90% occurring once. Sequencing was done on a sample of peripheral blood. The receptors originated from a woman aged 60-75 years with COVID-19, enrolled during active disease.

This rearrangement joins TRBV19 to TRBJ2-1, with D tentatively TRBD2 (5 bases). V was trimmed by 5 bases and J by 0 bases, leaving 11 bases between them. The CDR3 has 15 amino acids. Germline CDR1 is LNHDA and CDR2 is SQIVND (reference sequence). CDR3 coding DNA: TGTGCCAGTAGTTGGCGGGCGAGCTCCTACAATGAGCAGTTCTTC. It specifies CASSWRASSYNEQFF.

CDR3 DNA sequence: TGTGCCAGCAGTTCGGACAGGAAGCTAGCTAACTATGGCTACACCTTC. Encoded protein: CASSSDRKLANYGYTF. This chain uses TRBV28 with TRBJ1-2, with 7 positions matching TRBD1. After removal of 4 bases from V and 0 bases from J, the junction contained 8 bases not matched to a gene. CDR3 length: 16 amino acids. The germline gives CDR1 MDHEN, CDR2 SYDVKM.

The gene calls are TRBV12-3 or TRBV12-4 and TRBJ1-1, with 8 bases that match TRBD1. The ends lost 3 bases at V and 6 bases at J; junction bases unmatched: 3. CDR3 length: 13 residues. The CDR3 bases are TGTGCCAGCAGTTTGGCAGGGGGCTCTGAAGCTTTCTTT. Protein product: CASSLAGGSEAFF.

The V call is TRBV7-3, the J call TRBJ2-1, with D hard to call. Trimming stripped 3 bases from V and 8 bases from J, with 14 bases between. The CDR3 covers 14 residues. The germline CDR1 and CDR2 sequences are SGHTA and FQGTGA. CDR3 DNA: TGTGCCAGCAGCTTTCCGCCTCTCAGCGATGAGCAGTTCTTC. Protein: CASSFPPLSDEQFF.

V gene TRBV6-1 combines with J gene TRBJ1-2; no reliable D call. V was cut by 2 bases and J by 3 bases, with 7 bases left in between. The CDR3 contains 13 residues. Per germline, CDR1 MNHNS and CDR2 SASEGT. The CDR3: CASSEHRDYGYTF. The CDR3 nucleotides are TGTGCCAGCAGTGAACACAGAGACTATGGCTACACCTTC.

This chain connects TRBV2 to TRBJ1-4; D is ambiguous. Per germline, CDR1 SNHLY and CDR2 FYNNEI. There are 15 residues in the CDR3. Between the trimmed V and J ends, which lost 4 bases and 8 bases, there was a span of 17 bases. The CDR3 loop reads CASSGAGLAVEKLFF. CDR3 sequence (DNA): TGTGCCAGCAGTGGGGCGGGCCTCGCGGTCGAAAAACTGTTTTTT.

The gene calls are TRBV27 and TRBJ2-5; 12 nucleotides agree with TRBD2. Germline V gene data show CDR1 as MNHEY and CDR2 as SMNVEV (reference sequence). The CDR3 totals 15 residues. Germline trimming cut 8 bases from V and 2 bases from J; bases unmatched to any gene: 6. This chain's CDR3 is CASRPSGGGQETQYF. As DNA, the CDR3 is TGTGCCAGCCGACCTAGCGGGGGGGGGCAAGAGACCCAGTACTTC.

The chain employs TRBV4-3 and TRBJ1-5; tentatively, D is TRBD1 (5 bases). CDR1 LGHNA and CDR2 YSLEER come from the germline V gene. Trimming took 2 bases from V and 2 from J, leaving 13 bases between them. The CDR3 covers 16 residues. CDR3 residues: CASSQRAGRRNQPQHF. The DNA for the CDR3 is TGCGCCAGCAGCCAACGCGCGGGGCGTCGCAATCAGCCCCAGCATTTT.

The V call is TRBV5-5, the J call TRBJ1-2, with a possible D match to TRBD1 (6 bases). CDR1 and CDR2 from the germline V gene are SGHKS and YYEKEE (reference sequence). V was trimmed by 4 bases and J by 7 bases, leaving 14 bases between them. This CDR3 spans 13 amino acids. The CDR3 DNA reads as TGTGCCAGCAGCCCAAGACAGGCCGGTGGCTACACCTTC. Translation gives CASSPRQAGGYTF.

The chain carries TRBV29-1 and TRBJ1-2; weak D call: TRBD1 (6 bases). This CDR3 has 12 residues. V gave up 8 bases and J gave up 2 bases, with 12 bases separating them. Germline V gene lookup returns CDR1 SQVTM and CDR2 ANQGSEA. Here the CDR3 reads CSIRDTNYGYTF. The CDR3 DNA follows: TGCAGCATTCGGGACACCAACTATGGCTACACCTTC.

The chain recombines TRBV30 with TRBJ2-7; 11 bases fit TRBD1. The CDR3 is 16 residues long. After removal of 3 bases from V and 6 bases from J, the junction contained 13 bases not matched to a gene. Germline CDR1 and CDR2: GTSNPN and SVGIG (reference sequence). The CDR3: CAWSRGLSGQGGEQYF. The DNA for the CDR3 is TGTGCCTGGAGCCGTGGGTTGTCGGGACAGGGGGGCGAGCAGTACTTC. Looking up the rest from reference TRBV30 and TRBJ2-7 gives the full variable domain: SQTIHQWPATLVQPVGSPLSLECTVEGTSNPNLYWYRQAAGRGLQLLFYSVGIGQISSEVPQNLSASRPQDRQFILSSKKLLLSDSGFYLCAWSRGLSGQGGEQYFGPGTRLTVT.

The genes are TRBV27 and TRBJ1-5; TRBD1 aligns across 7 bases. CDR1 and CDR2 from the germline V gene are MNHEY and SMNVEV (reference sequence). V gave up 2 bases and J gave up 0 bases; unmatched junction bases: 13. The CDR3 sequence is 19 residues long. CDR3 in amino acids: CASSLREPTGRYSNQPQHF. CDR3 in DNA: TGTGCCAGCAGTTTACGAGAACCGACAGGGAGATATAGCAATCAGCCCCAGCATTTT.

V is TRBV9 and J is TRBJ1-1; D uncertain. The CDR3 has 15 amino acids. Deletions cut 5 bases from V and 4 bases from J, with 18 bases between. Germline-derived CDR1 and CDR2 are SGDLS and YYNGEE. The CDR3 here is CASSPPQRAGTEAFF. For the CDR3, the DNA is TGTGCCAGCAGTCCCCCGCAGCGGGCTGGCACTGAAGCTTTCTTT. The variable domain in full, with the rest retrieved from reference TRBV9 and TRBJ1-1, is DSGVTQTPKHLITATGQRVTLRCSPRSGDLSVYWYQQSLDQGLQFLIQYYNGEERAKGNILERFSAQQFPDLHSELNLSSLELGDSALYFCASSPPQRAGTEAFFGQGTRLTVV.

The chain links TRBV12-3 or TRBV12-4 to TRBJ1-5; 10 bases fit TRBD1. V lost 5 bases, J lost 13 bases, and 8 bases stayed unmatched. The CDR3 length is 13 residues. Here the CDR3 DNA reads TGTGCCAGCAGTCGGGACAGGGGTTGGGGACAGCATTTT. This codes for CASSRDRGWGQHF.

The J gene is TRBJ2-7, the V gene TRBV7-2; D unclear. V lost 4 bases and J lost 3, with 16 bases in between. CDR3 length: 15 amino acids. Germline loops: CDR1 SGHTA, CDR2 FQGNSA. CDR3 in DNA: TGTGCCAGCAGCTCTCTGCCTCGACACAGCTACGAGCAGTACTTC. Amino acid sequence: CASSSLPRHSYEQYF.